The 6 T cell receptor beta chains below come from one sample, sequenced in a study of CXCR3-negative and CXCR3-positive naive CD8 T cells. Study-wide results and limits: When CXCR3-positive naive cells were set against CXCR3-negative naive cells, the former had more hydrophobic TRB CDR3s.

No antigens are known for them. Researchers prepared the TRB cDNA libraries using 5' RACE with UMI labels. TCRdb re-called the 5' RACE reads; every CDR3 protein appears as one record, without DNA. Its table lists under 150,000 distinct CDR3 sequences. Sequenced: naive CXCR3+ CD8+ T cells from blood. Indicated subset: CD45RO-CCR7+CD27+CD95- naive CD8+ T cells expressing CXCR3 (TNR3+). The receptors derive from a human donor in good health. Some clones in this sample may be carry-over from other donors' samples.

The chain couples TRBV5-1 to TRBJ2-7; the D call of TRBD2 rests on TCRdb alone, since no DNA is present to check it. Germline values: CDR1 SGHRS, CDR2 YFSETQ. The CDR3 has 14 amino acids. The CDR3 is CASRGLLAPNEQYF.

The CDR3: CASSLGRLGQPQHF. The V call is TRBV7-9, the J call TRBJ1-5. The CDR3 is made up of 14 amino acids. The V gene's germline CDR1 is SEHNR and CDR2 FQNEAQ (reference sequence).

The chain joins TRBV28 to TRBJ1-1; the TCRdb D gene call, TRBD1, has no DNA to confirm it. Germline V gene data show CDR1 as MDHEN and CDR2 as SYDVKM. There are 13 residues in the CDR3. This chain's CDR3 is CASRPTGSHEAFF. The complete variable domain, with remaining parts taken from reference TRBV28 and TRBJ1-1, reads DVKVTQSSRYLVKRTGEKVFLECVQDMDHENMFWYRQDPGLGLRLIYFSYDVKMKEKGDIPEGYSVSREKKERFSLILESASTNQTSMYLCASRPTGSHEAFFGQGTRLTVV.

The chain links TRBV20-1 to TRBJ2-1; TCRdb's D call, TRBD2, is unchecked because there is no DNA. Per germline, CDR1 DFQATT and CDR2 SNEGSKA (reference sequence). The CDR3 contains 15 residues. The CDR3 sequence is CSARDLRETHNEQFF.

The rearrangement links TRBV30 to TRBJ2-1; lacking DNA, the TRBD2 call made by TCRdb goes unchecked. The germline gives CDR1 GTSNPN, CDR2 SVGIG (reference sequence). This CDR3 spans 15 amino acids. The CDR3 is CAWSVGAGIGNEQFF.

The chain couples TRBV5-1 to TRBJ1-1. Germline values: CDR1 SGHRS, CDR2 YFSETQ. This CDR3 has 15 residues. CDR3 sequence: CASSLAAVGFTEAFF.